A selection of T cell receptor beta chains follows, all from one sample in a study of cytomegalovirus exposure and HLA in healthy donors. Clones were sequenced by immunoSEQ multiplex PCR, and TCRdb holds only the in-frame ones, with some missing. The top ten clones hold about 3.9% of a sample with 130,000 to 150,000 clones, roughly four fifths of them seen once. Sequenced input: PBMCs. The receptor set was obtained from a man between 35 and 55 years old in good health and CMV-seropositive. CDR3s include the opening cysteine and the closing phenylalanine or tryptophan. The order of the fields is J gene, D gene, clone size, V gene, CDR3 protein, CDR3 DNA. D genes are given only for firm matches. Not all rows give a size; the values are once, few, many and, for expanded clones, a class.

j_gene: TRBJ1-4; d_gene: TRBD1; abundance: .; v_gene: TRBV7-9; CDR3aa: CASSSGQTKNEKLFF; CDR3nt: TGTGCCAGCAGCTCGGGACAGACTAAGAATGAAAAACTGTTTTTT
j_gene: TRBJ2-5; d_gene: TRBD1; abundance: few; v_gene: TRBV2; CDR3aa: CASSAYRGQETQYF; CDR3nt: TGTGCCAGCAGTGCCTACAGGGGGCAAGAGACCCAGTACTTC
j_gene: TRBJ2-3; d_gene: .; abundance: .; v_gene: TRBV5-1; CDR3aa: CASSLTGRTDTQYF; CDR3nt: TGCGCCAGCAGCTTGACAGGACGCACAGATACGCAGTATTTT
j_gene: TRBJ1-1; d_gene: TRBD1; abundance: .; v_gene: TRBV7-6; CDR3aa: CASSSDRVSNTEAFF; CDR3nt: TGTGCCAGCAGCTCCGACAGGGTTTCGAACACTGAAGCTTTCTTT
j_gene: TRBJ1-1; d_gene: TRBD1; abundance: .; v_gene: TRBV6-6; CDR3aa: CASRLTGVATEAFF; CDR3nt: TGTGCCAGCAGGCTGACAGGGGTGGCCACTGAAGCTTTCTTT
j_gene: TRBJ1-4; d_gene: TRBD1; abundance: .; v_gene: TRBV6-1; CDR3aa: CASSTKGAGVEKLFF; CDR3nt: TGTGCCAGCAGTACAAAGGGGGCAGGAGTTGAAAAACTGTTTTTT
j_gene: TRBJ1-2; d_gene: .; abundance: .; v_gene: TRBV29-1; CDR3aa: CSPAGQGKYGYTF; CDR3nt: TGCAGCCCGGCAGGGCAGGGAAAATATGGCTACACCTTC
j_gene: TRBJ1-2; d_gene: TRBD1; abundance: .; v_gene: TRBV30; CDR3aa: CAWTLRGSAGYTF; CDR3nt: TGTGCCTGGACTCTCAGGGGGAGCGCTGGCTACACCTTC
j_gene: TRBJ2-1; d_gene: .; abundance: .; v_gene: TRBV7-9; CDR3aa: CASSSPGSSVQFF; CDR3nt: TGTGCCAGCAGCTCGCCGGGATCCTCCGTGCAGTTCTTC
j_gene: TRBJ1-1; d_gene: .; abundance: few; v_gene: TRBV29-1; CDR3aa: CSVDGLGGTEAFF; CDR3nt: TGCAGCGTTGACGGCCTGGGGGGCACTGAAGCTTTCTTT
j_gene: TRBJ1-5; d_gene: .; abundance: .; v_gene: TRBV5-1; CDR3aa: CASSLTGIDQPQHF; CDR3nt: TGCGCCAGCAGCTTGACAGGGATCGATCAGCCCCAGCATTTT
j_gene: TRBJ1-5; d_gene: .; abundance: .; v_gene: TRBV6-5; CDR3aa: CASSAAGEVYQPQHF; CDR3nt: TGTGCCAGCAGCGCGGCAGGGGAAGTGTATCAGCCCCAGCATTTT
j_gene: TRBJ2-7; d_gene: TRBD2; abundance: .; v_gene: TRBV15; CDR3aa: CATSRAARGDEQYF; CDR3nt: TGTGCCACCAGCAGAGCGGCCCGGGGGGACGAGCAGTACTTC
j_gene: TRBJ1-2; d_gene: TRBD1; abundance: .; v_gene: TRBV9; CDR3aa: CASSNTGQDNGYTF; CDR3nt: TGTGCCAGCAGCAATACTGGACAGGATAATGGCTACACCTTC
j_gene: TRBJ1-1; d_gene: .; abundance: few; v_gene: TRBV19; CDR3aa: CASSPGGARGEEAFF; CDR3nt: TGTGCCAGTAGTCCCGGCGGTGCCCGGGGTGAGGAAGCTTTCTTT
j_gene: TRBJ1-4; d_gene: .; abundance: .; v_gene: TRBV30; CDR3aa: CAWSQGVKEKLFF; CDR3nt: TGTGCCTGGAGTCAAGGGGTAAAGGAAAAACTGTTTTTT
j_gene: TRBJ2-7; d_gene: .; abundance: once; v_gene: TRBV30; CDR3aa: CAKRVRSYEQYF; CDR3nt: TGTGCCAAAAGAGTGCGTTCCTACGAGCAGTACTTC
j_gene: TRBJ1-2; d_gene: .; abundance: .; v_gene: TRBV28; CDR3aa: CASRAGGESHYGYTF; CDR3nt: TGTGCCAGCAGGGCTGGGGGGGAGTCCCACTATGGCTACACCTTC
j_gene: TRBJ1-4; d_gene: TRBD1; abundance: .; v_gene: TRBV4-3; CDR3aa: CASSQERQGAFVRLFF; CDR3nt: TGCGCCAGCAGCCAGGAACGACAGGGGGCGTTTGTAAGGCTGTTTTTT
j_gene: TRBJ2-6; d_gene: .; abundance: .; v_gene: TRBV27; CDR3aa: CASSLWGGKGANVLTF; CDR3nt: TGTGCCAGCAGTTTATGGGGGGGCAAGGGGGCCAACGTCCTGACTTTC
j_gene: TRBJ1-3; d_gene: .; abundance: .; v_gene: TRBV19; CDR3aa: CATGTGSAGNTIYF; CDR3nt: TGTGCCACCGGTACAGGTTCAGCCGGAAACACCATATATTTT
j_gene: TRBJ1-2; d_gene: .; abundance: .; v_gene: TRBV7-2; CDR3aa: CASSPGRGDYYGYTF; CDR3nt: TGTGCCAGCAGCCCAGGACGGGGAGACTACTATGGCTACACCTTC
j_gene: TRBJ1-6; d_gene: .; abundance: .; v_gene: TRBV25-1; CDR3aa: CASSEYRANSPLHF; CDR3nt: TGTGCCAGCAGTGAATACAGGGCTAATTCACCCCTCCACTTT
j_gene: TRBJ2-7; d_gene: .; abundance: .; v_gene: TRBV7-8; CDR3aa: CASSLGMYQAREQYF; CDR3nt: TGTGCCAGCAGCTTAGGGATGTATCAGGCGCGCGAGCAGTACTTC
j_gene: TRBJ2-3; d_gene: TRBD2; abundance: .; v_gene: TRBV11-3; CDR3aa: CASSWLAGGSTDTQYF; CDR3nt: TGTGCCAGCAGCTGGTTAGCGGGGGGGAGCACAGATACGCAGTATTTT
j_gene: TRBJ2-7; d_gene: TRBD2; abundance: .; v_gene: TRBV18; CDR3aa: CASSPPAAGGTSYEQYF; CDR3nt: TGTGCCAGCTCACCACCCGCAGCGGGAGGCACTTCCTACGAGCAGTACTTC
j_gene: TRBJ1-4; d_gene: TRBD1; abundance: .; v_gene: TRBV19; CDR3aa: CASSPRDSSNEKLFF; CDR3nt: TGTGCCAGTAGTCCCCGGGACAGTTCTAATGAAAAACTGTTTTTT
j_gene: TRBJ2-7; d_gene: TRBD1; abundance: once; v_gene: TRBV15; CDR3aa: CATSRRDRVPYEQYF; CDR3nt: TGTGCCACCAGCAGGAGGGACAGGGTTCCTTACGAGCAGTACTTC
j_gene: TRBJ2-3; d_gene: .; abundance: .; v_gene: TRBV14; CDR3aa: CASSSGGGTDTQYF; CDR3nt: TGTGCCAGCAGCTCAGGAGGGGGCACAGATACGCAGTATTTT
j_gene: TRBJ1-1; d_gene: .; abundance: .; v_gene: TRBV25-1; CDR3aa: CASSELGNTEAFF; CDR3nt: TGTGCCAGCAGTGAACTGGGCAACACTGAAGCTTTCTTT
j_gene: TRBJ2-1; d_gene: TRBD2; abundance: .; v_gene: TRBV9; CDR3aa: CASTLAGGPLDEQFF; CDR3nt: TGTGCCAGCACCTTAGCGGGAGGTCCCCTCGATGAGCAGTTCTTC
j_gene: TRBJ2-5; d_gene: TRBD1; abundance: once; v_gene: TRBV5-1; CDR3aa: CASSTQGAEETQYF; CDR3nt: TGCGCCAGCAGCACACAGGGGGCCGAAGAGACCCAGTACTTC
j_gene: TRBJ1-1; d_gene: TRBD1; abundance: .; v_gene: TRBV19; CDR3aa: CASRQQGASGTEAFF; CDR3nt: TGTGCCAGTAGACAACAGGGGGCGAGTGGCACTGAAGCTTTCTTT
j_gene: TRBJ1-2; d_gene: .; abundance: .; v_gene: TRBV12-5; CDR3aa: CASGGRGYNYGYTF; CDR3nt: TGTGCTAGTGGTGGAAGGGGGTATAACTATGGCTACACCTTC
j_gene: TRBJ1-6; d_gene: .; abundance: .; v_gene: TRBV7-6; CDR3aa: CASSLDSQRSPLHF; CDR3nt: TGTGCCAGCAGCTTGGACAGCCAGCGGTCACCCCTCCACTTT
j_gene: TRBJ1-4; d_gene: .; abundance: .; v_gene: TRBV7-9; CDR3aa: CASSLAGQGMKKLFF; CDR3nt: TGTGCCAGCAGCTTAGCGGGGCAGGGGATGAAAAAACTGTTTTTT
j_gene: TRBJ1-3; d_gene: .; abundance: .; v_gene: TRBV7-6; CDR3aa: CASSSSEQVGNTIYF; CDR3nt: TGTGCCAGCAGCTCATCCGAACAAGTTGGAAACACCATATATTTT
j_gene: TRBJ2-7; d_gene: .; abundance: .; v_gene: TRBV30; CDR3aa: CAWEQPPTKEQYF; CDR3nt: TGTGCCTGGGAACAACCTCCAACCAAGGAGCAGTACTTC
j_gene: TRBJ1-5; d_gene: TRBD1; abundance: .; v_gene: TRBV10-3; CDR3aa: CAISEQGAPSQPQHF; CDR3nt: TGTGCCATCAGTGAGCAGGGGGCGCCAAGTCAGCCCCAGCATTTT
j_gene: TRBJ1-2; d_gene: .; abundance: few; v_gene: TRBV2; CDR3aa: CASSPDSNYGYTF; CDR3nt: TGTGCCAGCAGCCCAGACAGTAACTATGGCTACACCTTC
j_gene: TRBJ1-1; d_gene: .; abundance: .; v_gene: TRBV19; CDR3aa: CASSPQGTYTEAFF; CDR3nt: TGTGCCAGTAGTCCACAGGGCACGTACACTGAAGCTTTCTTT
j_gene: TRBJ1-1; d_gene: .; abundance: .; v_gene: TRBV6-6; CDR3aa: CASSPSRESTEAFF; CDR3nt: TGTGCCAGCAGCCCCTCGCGGGAGAGCACTGAAGCTTTCTTT